The 3 T cell receptor beta chains below come from one sample, sequenced in a study of somatic mutations in cytotoxic T cells in rheumatoid arthritis. Clones were sequenced by immunoSEQ multiplex PCR, and TCRdb holds only the in-frame ones, with some missing. In the table there are just over 15,000 clones, 65% to 80% of which are singletons. Sequenced sample: CD8+ T cells sorted from blood. The receptors originated from an adult with rheumatoid arthritis.

V usage is TRBV29-1 and J usage is TRBJ2-1, with D possibly TRBD2 on 6 matching bases. Germline V lookup: CDR1 SQVTM, CDR2 ANQGSEA. V dropped 4 bases and J dropped 3 bases, with 10 bases sitting between them. The CDR3 is 13 residues long. CDR3 residues: CSVVAEIYNEQFF. As DNA, the CDR3 is TGCAGCGTTGTAGCGGAAATCTACAATGAGCAGTTCTTC.

The gene calls are TRBV9 and TRBJ1-1; TRBD1 matches 8 bases. CDR1 SGDLS and CDR2 YYNGEE come from the germline V gene. After removal of 4 bases from V and 1 base from J, the junction contained 9 bases not matched to a gene. The CDR3 consists of 16 residues. CDR3 amino acids: CASSTPRQGANTEAFF. CDR3 nucleotide sequence: TGTGCCAGCAGCACCCCGCGGCAGGGGGCGAACACTGAAGCTTTCTTT.

The V call is TRBV29-1, the J call TRBJ2-1, with D perhaps being TRBD1 or TRBD2 (5 bases each). The germline V gene has CDR1 SQVTM and CDR2 ANQGSEA. V lost 1 base and J 7 bases, leaving 20 bases between the germline ends. CDR3 length: 16 amino acids. The CDR3 sequence: CSVEGGSGLPRNEQFF. DNA of the CDR3: TGCAGCGTTGAAGGGGGGTCCGGCCTACCAAGAAATGAGCAGTTCTTC.